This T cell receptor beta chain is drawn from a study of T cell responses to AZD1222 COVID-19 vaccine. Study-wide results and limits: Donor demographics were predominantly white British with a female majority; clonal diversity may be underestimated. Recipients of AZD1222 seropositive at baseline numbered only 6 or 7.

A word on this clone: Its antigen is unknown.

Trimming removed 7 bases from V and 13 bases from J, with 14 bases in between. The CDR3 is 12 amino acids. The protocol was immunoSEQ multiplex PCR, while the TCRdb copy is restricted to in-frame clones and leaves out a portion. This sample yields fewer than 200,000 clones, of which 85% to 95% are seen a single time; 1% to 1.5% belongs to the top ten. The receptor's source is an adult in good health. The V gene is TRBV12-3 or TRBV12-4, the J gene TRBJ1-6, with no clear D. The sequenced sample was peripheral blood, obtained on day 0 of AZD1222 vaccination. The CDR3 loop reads CASNYLAGPLHF. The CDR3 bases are TGTGCCAGCAACTACTTGGCGGGGCCCCTCCACTTT.